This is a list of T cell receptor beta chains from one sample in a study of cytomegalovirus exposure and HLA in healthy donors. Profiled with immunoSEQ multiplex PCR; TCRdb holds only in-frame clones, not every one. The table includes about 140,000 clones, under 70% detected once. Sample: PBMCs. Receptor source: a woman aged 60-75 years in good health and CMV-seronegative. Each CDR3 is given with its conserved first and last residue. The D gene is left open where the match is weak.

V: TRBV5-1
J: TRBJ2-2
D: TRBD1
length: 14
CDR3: CASSADRVTGELFF

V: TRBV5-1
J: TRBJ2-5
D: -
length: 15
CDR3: CASSLGHPKQETQYF

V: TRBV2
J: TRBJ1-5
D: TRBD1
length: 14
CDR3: CASSDRDRYQPQHF

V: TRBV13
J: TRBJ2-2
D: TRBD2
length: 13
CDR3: CASSLGTSGLLFF

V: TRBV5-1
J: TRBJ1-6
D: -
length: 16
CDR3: CASSPSTGHRNSPLHF

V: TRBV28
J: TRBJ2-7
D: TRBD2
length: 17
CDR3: CASSLRPGLAGTYEQYF

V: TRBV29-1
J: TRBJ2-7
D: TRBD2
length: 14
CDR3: CSIEGTTRAAEQYF

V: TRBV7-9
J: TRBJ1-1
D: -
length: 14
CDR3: CASSLAPGATEAFF

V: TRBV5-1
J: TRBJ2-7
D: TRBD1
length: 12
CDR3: CASSLDRGEQYF

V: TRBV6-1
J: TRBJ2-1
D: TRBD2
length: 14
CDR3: CASSGGLLAGRQFF

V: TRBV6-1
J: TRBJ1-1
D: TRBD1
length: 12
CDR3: CASSEGDREAFF

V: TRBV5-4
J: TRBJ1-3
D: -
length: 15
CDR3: CASSPRGGAGNTIYF

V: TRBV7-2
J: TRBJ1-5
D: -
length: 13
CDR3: CASSLVGREPQHF

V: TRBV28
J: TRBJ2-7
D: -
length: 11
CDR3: CASSLLYEQYF

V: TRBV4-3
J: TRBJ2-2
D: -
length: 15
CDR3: CASSQDPQTPGELFF

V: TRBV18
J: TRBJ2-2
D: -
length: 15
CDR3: CASSPPTGKTGELFF

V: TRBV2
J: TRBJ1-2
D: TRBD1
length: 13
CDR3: CASSVGQGYGYTF

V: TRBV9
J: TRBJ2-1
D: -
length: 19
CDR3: CASSVLGGGFSGSYNEQFF

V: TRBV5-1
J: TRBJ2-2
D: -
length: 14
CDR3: CASSWDSYTGELFF

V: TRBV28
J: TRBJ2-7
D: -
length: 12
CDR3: CASSPAGREQYF

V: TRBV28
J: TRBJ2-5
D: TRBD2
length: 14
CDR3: CATITSGRKGEQYF

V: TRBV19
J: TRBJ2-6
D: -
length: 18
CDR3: CASSPPPKRHSGANVLTF

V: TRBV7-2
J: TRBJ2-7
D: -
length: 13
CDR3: CASSLATPGEQYF

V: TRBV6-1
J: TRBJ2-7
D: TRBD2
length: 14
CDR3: CASSPTGTTGEQYF

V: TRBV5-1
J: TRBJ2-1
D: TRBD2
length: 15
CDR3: CASSPTSGRTIEQFF

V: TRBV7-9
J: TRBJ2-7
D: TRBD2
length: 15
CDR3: CASSPGLAGVWEQYF

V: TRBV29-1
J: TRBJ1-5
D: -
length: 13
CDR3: CSAGGGTNQPQHF

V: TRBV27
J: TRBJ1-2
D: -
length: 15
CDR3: CASSLDPGEGYGYTF

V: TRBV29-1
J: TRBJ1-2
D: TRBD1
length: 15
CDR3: CSADVRDRGSYGYTF

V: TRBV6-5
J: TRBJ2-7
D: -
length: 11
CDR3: CASTAGSEQYF

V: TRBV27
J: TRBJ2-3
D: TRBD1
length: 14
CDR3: CASHRTGRTDTQYF

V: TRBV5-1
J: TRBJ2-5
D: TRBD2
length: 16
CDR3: CASSSSGGSLRETQYF

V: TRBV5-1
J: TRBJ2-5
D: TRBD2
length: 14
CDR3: CASRTSSNVETQYF